This TCR beta chain derives from a study of a mutant IDH1 vaccine in newly diagnosed glioma. Study-level background: Patients were pretreated with radiotherapy, temozolomide, or both, mostly both.

The CDR3 has 15 amino acids. In germline, CDR1 is MNHEY, CDR2 SVGAGI. J was trimmed by 7 bases and V by 1 base; bases with no gene match: 6. Sample time point: week 5, during vaccination. Each dose delivered 300 ug of mutant IDH1 20-mer peptide subcutaneously with imiquimod. Measured with immunoSEQ multiplex PCR; TCRdb has only the in-frame clones, and not every one. The sample lists roughly 34,000 clones, 45% to 70% occurring once. Comments on this clone: Its antigen is undetermined.

The source is a woman between 18 and 30 years old with glioma. Specimen: PBMCs, collected from a glioma patient whose treatment included an IDH1 peptide vaccine. The chain links TRBV6-5 to TRBJ1-2; 10 bases are shared with TRBD1. The CDR3 nucleotides are TGTGCCAGCAGTTACTACCCGGGACAGGGGTCTGGCTACACCTTC. The encoded protein is CASSYYPGQGSGYTF.